This T cell receptor beta chain was captured by sequencing in a study of blood T cells in healthy people across ages. Points on this clonotype: Its target is not known.

CDR1 and CDR2 from the germline V gene are KGHDR and SFDVKD. The CDR3 spans 17 residues. The V gene end was trimmed by 6 bases and the J gene end by 7 bases; junction bases not matched to a gene: 18. Next came a second PCR, run for about 6 to 12 cycles, which used a sample-barcoded 5' primer along with a J-beta primer mix. Each cDNA molecule, via a template-switch adaptor with 12 random nucleotides, was tagged. From the 5' RACE reads, TCRdb called clonotypes with MiXCR, one entry per CDR3 protein. The sample consists of over a million distinct CDR3 sequences, 59% of them appearing once. Study-wide results and caveats: Measured against age, TCR beta diversity per million T cells decreased in a roughly linear manner.

The chain links TRBV24-1 to TRBJ2-3, with 7 positions matching TRBD2. Sequenced material: blood. The receptor was isolated from a man between 18 and 35 years old in good health. CDR3 coding DNA: TGTGCCACCAGTCGGAAGGTCCCTGGAGCGGGGCTGTATACGCAGTATTTT. Its translation is CATSRKVPGAGLYTQYF.